This record concerns one T cell receptor (beta chain) sequence. In the authors' workflow: Reference gene primer amplification gave nucleated cell count estimates. The assay was immunoSEQ multiplex PCR, and TCRdb's table has in-frame clones only and misses some. That table supplies the V and J calls and clone size; D and trimming were determined from the DNA. Here the sample spans about 110,000 clones, about 89% being singletons. This record belongs to a study of blood T cell repertoires in COVID-19. Study in general: Samples taken during acute and convalescent COVID-19 were collected in the United States, Italy and Spain.

The CDR3 has 13 amino acids. The trim removed 8 bases at V and 11 bases at J, leaving 13 bases unmatched. Germline V gives CDR1 MNHEY, CDR2 SVGAGI. This chain uses TRBV6-5 with TRBJ1-1; 8 nucleotides match TRBD1. Sequenced input: peripheral blood. This clonotype was sampled from a middle-aged man with acute or convalescent COVID-19. The CDR3 coding sequence is TGTGCCAGCGAAACAGGACAGGGTGGGATTGCTTTCTTT. Its translation: CASETGQGGIAFF.